Below are 18 T cell receptor beta chains sequenced from a single sample in a study of somatic mutations in cytotoxic T cells in rheumatoid arthritis. Generated by immunoSEQ multiplex PCR, the TCRdb table keeps only in-frame clones and is missing some. The sample contains approximately 18,000 clones, around 68% of which appear only once. Sequencing used CD8+ T cells sorted from blood. The receptors stem from a man between 60 and 70 years old in good health.

V is TRBV11-2 and J is TRBJ1-6; D not resolved. Germline values: CDR1 SGHAT, CDR2 FQNNGV. This CDR3 contains 14 residues. V was pared by 1 base and J by 10 bases, with 11 bases between. CDR3 region: CASSLGPGRSPLHF. The CDR3 bases are TGTGCCAGCAGCTTAGGGCCGGGGAGGTCACCCCTCCACTTT.

The V call is TRBV11-2, the J call TRBJ1-3, with a possible D match to TRBD1 (5 bases). Between the trimmed V and J ends, which lost 7 bases and 0 bases, there was a span of 13 bases. The germline CDR1 and CDR2 sequences are SGHAT and FQNNGV. The CDR3 has 15 amino acids. The CDR3 spells CASTTAGGSGNTIYF. Written as DNA, the CDR3 is TGTGCCAGCACCACCGCCGGGGGCTCTGGAAACACCATATATTTT. Supplemented by reference TRBV11-2 and TRBJ1-3, the full variable domain reads EAGVAQSPRYKIIEKRQSVAFWCNPISGHATLYWYQQILGQGPKLLIQFQNNGVVDDSQLPKDRFSAERLKGVDSTLKIQPAKLEDSAVYLCASTTAGGSGNTIYFGEGSWLTVV.

This chain joins TRBV7-6 and TRBJ2-7; weak D call: TRBD2 (5 bases). The germline V and J ends were trimmed by 2 bases and 0 bases, with 8 bases remaining between them. This CDR3 has 14 amino acids. Germline CDR1 reads SGHVS; CDR2 reads FNYEAQ. CDR3 sequence: CASSLTGNSYEQYF. DNA for the CDR3: TGTGCCAGCAGCTTAACGGGAAACTCCTACGAGCAGTACTTC.

This clone was picked up a small number of times. The V and J genes are TRBV10-1 and TRBJ2-1; TRBD2 agrees at 8 bases. There are 14 residues in the CDR3. Germline CDR1 and CDR2: WNHNN and SYGVQD (reference sequence). The junction had 3 bases not matched to a gene; V was cut back by 6 bases and J by 2 bases. In DNA, the CDR3 is TGCGCCAGCAGCGGGGGGGCAACCTACAATGAGCAGTTCTTC. It yields the protein CASSGGATYNEQFF.

This clone was found a few times. V gene TRBV5-6 combines with J gene TRBJ1-1, with 10 nucleotides matching TRBD1. Germline values: CDR1 SGHDT, CDR2 YYEEEE. The CDR3 has 17 residues. V shed 4 bases and J 3 bases; nucleotides not matched to a gene: 12. The CDR3: CASSARDRGILYTEAFF. DNA for the CDR3: TGTGCCAGCAGCGCCCGGGACAGGGGTATTCTCTACACTGAAGCTTTCTTT.

CDR3 in DNA: TGCGCCAGCAGCTTGGCCTGGAGGGGCGCAGGAGAGACCCAGTACTTC. Its protein is CASSLAWRGAGETQYF. The chain links TRBV5-1 to TRBJ2-5; a weak D match, TRBD2 (6 bases). Trimming took 0 bases from V and 4 from J, leaving 16 bases between them. CDR1 is SGHRS and CDR2 is YFSETQ in the germline V gene. The CDR3 is made up of 16 amino acids.

The rearrangement links TRBV19 to TRBJ1-1; TRBD1 matches 7 bases. After removal of 3 bases from V and 0 bases from J, the junction contained 4 bases not matched to a gene. Germline V gives CDR1 LNHDA, CDR2 SQIVND (reference sequence). The CDR3 runs to 15 residues. CDR3 coding DNA: TGTGCCAGTAGTATGTACAGGGGAATGAACACTGAAGCTTTCTTT. Protein sequence: CASSMYRGMNTEAFF.

The chain is built from TRBV29-1 and TRBJ2-5; 7 nucleotides line up with TRBD2. CDR3 length equals 16 residues. V gave up 2 bases and J gave up 1 base; unmatched junction bases: 10. Germline V gives CDR1 SQVTM, CDR2 ANQGSEA. CDR3 DNA sequence: TGCAGCGTTGAATGGGCCCTAGCGGCAACCCAAGAGACCCAGTACTTC. Its translation is CSVEWALAATQETQYF.

This clone was recorded once. CDR3 in DNA: TGTGCCAGCAGTGAGTGGGGCCCCACAGATACGCAGTATTTT. Residues: CASSEWGPTDTQYF. This chain connects TRBV6-1 to TRBJ2-3; a weak D match, TRBD1 (5 bases). Germline values: CDR1 MNHNS, CDR2 SASEGT. This CDR3 has 14 residues. The V and J ends lost 3 bases and 2 bases respectively, with 9 bases between them.

V is TRBV7-2 and J is TRBJ2-7; 12 bases align to TRBD2. Germline V gene data show CDR1 as SGHTA and CDR2 as FQGNSA. V lost 6 bases, J lost 4 bases, and 7 bases stayed unmatched. The CDR3 loop spans 15 amino acids. The CDR3 bases are TGTGCCAGCAGTTCTAGACTAGCGGGGGATTACGAGCAGTACTTC. This gives the protein CASSSRLAGDYEQYF.

Judged by abundance, this clone is medium-sized. This chain joins TRBV7-6 and TRBJ2-7; 8 nucleotides agree with TRBD2. V lost 1 base and J lost 9; bases outside the gene matches: 14. The CDR3 spans 16 residues. The germline gives CDR1 SGHVS, CDR2 FNYEAQ. The DNA for the CDR3 is TGTGCCAGCAGCTTAGAATCTGAGGGGACTAGAGCAGGGCAGTACTTC. Translating gives CASSLESEGTRAGQYF.

There are a few counts of this clone. The chain is built from TRBV30 and TRBJ2-7; 7 positions agree with TRBD1. The CDR3 has 14 residues. Germline assignment: CDR1 GTSNPN and CDR2 SVGIG (reference sequence). V shed 5 bases, J shed 7 bases, and the junction held 14 bases outside the gene matches. In nucleotides, the CDR3 is TGTGCCTGGTCCGCGGCGACAGGGTTGAAGGAGCAGTACTTC. It is translated as CAWSAATGLKEQYF.

This clone came up once. V gene TRBV2 combines with J gene TRBJ1-2; 8 bases are shared with TRBD1. With V trimmed by 6 bases and J by 0 bases, 3 bases remained unmatched. CDR3 size: 14 residues. From germline, CDR1 is SNHLY and CDR2 FYNNEI. The CDR3 loop reads CASSATGANYGYTF. DNA of the CDR3: TGTGCCAGCAGCGCGACAGGGGCTAACTATGGCTACACCTTC. Based on the CDR3 plus reference TRBV2 and TRBJ1-2, the full variable domain is EPEVTQTPSHQVTQMGQEVILRCVPISNHLYFYWYRQILGQKVEFLVSFYNNEISEKSEIFDDQFSVERPDGSNFTLKIRSTKLEDSAMYFCASSATGANYGYTFGSGTRLTVV.

The J gene is TRBJ2-7, the V gene TRBV7-8; D gene unclear. The CDR3 is made up of 14 amino acids. Germline V lookup: CDR1 SGHVS, CDR2 FQNEAQ. Trimming cost V 3 bases and J 5 bases, with 14 bases left between them. The CDR3: CASSFGSGVDEQYF. As DNA, the CDR3 is TGTGCCAGCAGCTTCGGTAGTGGTGTAGACGAGCAGTACTTC.

The chain links TRBV5-1 to TRBJ1-2, with D perhaps matching TRBD1 (6 bases). Germline V gene lookup returns CDR1 SGHRS and CDR2 YFSETQ. The CDR3 has 14 amino acids. V dropped 2 bases and J dropped 5 bases, with 13 bases sitting between them. CDR3 loop: CASSFNRDKYGYTF. The CDR3 nucleotides read TGCGCCAGCAGCTTCAACCGGGACAAATATGGCTACACCTTC.

V is TRBV4-1 and J is TRBJ1-1, with TRBD1 as a possible D gene (6 bases). V was pared by 2 bases and J by 1 base, with 17 bases between. CDR3 size: 17 residues. Germline V gene data show CDR1 as MGHRA and CDR2 as YSYEKL. CDR3 nucleotides: TGCGCCAGCAGCCAATTAGATTCGGGGGGCGCGAACACTGAAGCTTTCTTT. It encodes CASSQLDSGGANTEAFF.

The chain employs TRBV11-3 and TRBJ2-1; 7 nucleotides align to TRBD2. Germline CDR1 reads SGHNT; CDR2 reads YENEEA. After removal of 2 bases from V and 4 bases from J, the junction contained 8 bases not matched to a gene. The CDR3 totals 16 residues. DNA for the CDR3: TGTGCCAGCAGCTTATTCGCTAGCGGCATATACAATGAGCAGTTCTTC. Translated, it gives CASSLFASGIYNEQFF.

The chain combines TRBV18 with TRBJ2-3; D is perhaps TRBD1 (6 bases). CDR1 and CDR2 from the germline V gene are KGHSH and LQKENI. The CDR3 contains 15 residues. V was shortened by 2 bases and J by 3 bases, with 12 bases between the two germline ends. This chain's CDR3 is CASSPERGFTDTQYF. CDR3 nucleotides: TGTGCCAGCTCACCAGAAAGGGGGTTTACAGATACGCAGTATTTT.